This TCR beta chain was profiled in a study of T cell responses to AZD1222 COVID-19 vaccine. General study results and limits: Seropositive status at baseline applied to only six AZD1222 recipients.

Assay used: immunoSEQ multiplex PCR; TCRdb lists only in-frame clones, some missing. The table shows about 140,000 clones, with about 88% occurring only once. As regards this clone: Its antigen is unidentified.

Germline assignment: CDR1 MGHRA and CDR2 YSYEKL. Deletions cut 1 base from V and 6 bases from J, with 9 bases between. CDR3 length equals 14 residues. This receptor was identified in an adult who received the AZD1222 COVID-19 vaccine. The chain couples TRBV4-1 to TRBJ2-2; D remains unclear. The material sequenced was peripheral blood, taken 28 days after the second AZD1222 dose. The CDR3 DNA reads as TGCGCCAGCAGCCAAGGACTGGCCTCCGGGGAGCTGTTTTTT. This sequence encodes CASSQGLASGELFF.